Shown below are 25 T cell receptor beta chains from a single sample sequenced in a study of blood T cell repertoires in COVID-19. Produced via immunoSEQ multiplex PCR; TCRdb's table is partial and in-frame only. This sample has about 45,000 clones, with over 75% found just once. Sequencing used peripheral blood. The receptors come from a human donor in a cohort sampled during active COVID-19.

V gene TRBV3-1 (or the pseudogene TRBV3-2) combines with J gene TRBJ2-7; 9 bases match TRBD2. The germline V gene has CDR1 LGHDT and CDR2 YNNKEL (reference sequence). The junction had 7 bases not matched to a gene; V was cut back by 3 bases and J by 4 bases. This CDR3 contains 15 residues. DNA for the CDR3: TGTGCCAGCAGCCACCAAGGTAGCGGGAGTTACGAGCAGTACTTC. Protein sequence: CASSHQGSGSYEQYF.

The rearrangement joins TRBV30 to TRBJ1-5; tentative D call: TRBD1 (6 bases). V gave up 1 base and J gave up 4 bases, with 11 bases separating them. Per germline, CDR1 GTSNPN and CDR2 SVGIG (reference sequence). The CDR3 has 14 residues. CDR3 protein: CAWSAGDGNQPQHF. The CDR3 DNA reads as TGTGCCTGGAGTGCAGGGGACGGGAATCAGCCCCAGCATTTT.

This chain uses TRBV5-4 with TRBJ1-1, with 9 bases lining up with TRBD1. With 0 bases clipped from V and 1 base from J, the junction kept 4 bases outside the gene matches. The CDR3 covers 16 residues. Germline CDR1 and CDR2: SGHNT and YYREEE (reference sequence). The CDR3 sequence is CASSLGGDRANTEAFF. The CDR3 bases are TGTGCCAGCAGCTTGGGTGGGGACAGGGCGAACACTGAAGCTTTCTTT.

The V gene is TRBV29-1, the J gene TRBJ1-2; no clear D gene. Germline V gene lookup returns CDR1 SQVTM and CDR2 ANQGSEA. V was clipped by 2 bases and J by 0 bases, with 7 bases between them. This CDR3 spans 13 amino acids. The CDR3 nucleotides are TGCAGCGTTGAATACAATTCTAACTATGGCTACACCTTC. This codes for CSVEYNSNYGYTF.

V and J are TRBV19 and TRBJ2-3, with 15 bases matching TRBD2. Germline-derived CDR1 and CDR2 are LNHDA and SQIVND (reference sequence). This CDR3 comprises 18 residues. V lost 5 bases to trimming and J lost 2 bases; unmatched junction nucleotides: 8. The DNA for the CDR3 is TGTGCCAGTAGTGCCTCCGGGACTAGCGGGAGGTACACAGATACGCAGTATTTT. Amino acids: CASSASGTSGRYTDTQYF.

V gene TRBV6-5 combines with J gene TRBJ1-4; tentative D call: TRBD1 (5 bases). From germline, CDR1 is MNHEY and CDR2 SVGAGI. Trimming took 5 bases from V and 8 from J, leaving 12 bases between them. The CDR3 runs to 13 residues. CDR3 protein: CASSPGGWEKLFF. The CDR3 coding sequence is TGTGCCAGCAGTCCCGGGGGGTGGGAAAAACTGTTTTTT.

The V and J genes are TRBV29-1 and TRBJ2-1; 9 bases are shared with TRBD2. V lost 7 bases, J lost 9 bases, and 10 bases stayed unmatched. The germline V gene has CDR1 SQVTM and CDR2 ANQGSEA. This CDR3 contains 13 residues. CDR3 in amino acids: CSASGLASFEQFF. CDR3 bases: TGCAGCGCCTCGGGACTAGCTTCGTTTGAGCAGTTCTTC.

CDR3 DNA: TGTGCCAGCAGCTTGCACGCTAGCGGGAGTTTCGCCTACAATGAGCAGTTCTTC. Translated, it gives CASSLHASGSFAYNEQFF. J is TRBJ2-1 and V is TRBV5-4, with 10 bases fitting TRBD2. J gave up 2 bases and V 1 base, and 9 bases lay outside the gene matches. Germline-derived CDR1 and CDR2 are SGHNT and YYREEE (reference sequence). This CDR3 contains 18 residues.

The chain couples TRBV28 to TRBJ2-3, with a weak D call TRBD2 (6 bases). Between the trimmed V and J ends, which lost 6 bases and 0 bases, there was a span of 19 bases. Per germline, CDR1 MDHEN and CDR2 SYDVKM. CDR3 length equals 17 residues. CDR3 protein: CASSLTGLSQSTDTQYF. The CDR3 region has the DNA TGTGCCAGCAGCCTAACCGGACTAAGTCAGAGCACAGATACGCAGTATTTT.

The chain is built from TRBV12-3 or TRBV12-4 and TRBJ2-5; perhaps TRBD1 as D (5 bases). V lost 3 bases and J 6 bases, leaving 8 bases between the germline ends. The CDR3 sequence is 12 residues long. The CDR3 DNA is TGTGCCAGCAGTTTCGACAGACAGACCCAGTACTTC. Protein product: CASSFDRQTQYF.

The chain couples TRBV28 to TRBJ2-7, with 7 bases fitting TRBD2. Germline lookup yields CDR1 MDHEN and CDR2 SYDVKM. V was pared by 5 bases and J by 4 bases, with 11 bases of the junction left unmatched. The CDR3 extends over 15 amino acids. CDR3 DNA sequence: TGTGCCAGCAGTCCGCCCGGGCGGGGGAAGTACGAGCAGTACTTC. It is translated as CASSPPGRGKYEQYF.

For the CDR3, the DNA is TGTGCCAGCAGACCCGACCTCAACTACGGGCAGCCCCAGCATTTT. It encodes CASRPDLNYGQPQHF. V usage is TRBV6-6 and J usage is TRBJ1-5; no reliable D call. This CDR3 region has 15 residues. V was clipped by 6 bases and J by 7 bases, with 19 bases between them. Germline-derived CDR1 and CDR2 are MNHNY and SVGAGI (reference sequence).

The chain uses TRBV12-3 or TRBV12-4 and TRBJ1-1; the D is unclear. The CDR3 is 13 amino acids. Between the trimmed V and J ends, which lost 4 bases and 3 bases, there was a span of 9 bases. CDR3 residues: CASSSVWYTEAFF. DNA of the CDR3: TGTGCCAGCAGTTCGGTATGGTACACTGAAGCTTTCTTT.

This rearrangement joins TRBV7-8 to TRBJ2-3; D might be TRBD2 (6 bases). This CDR3 spans 13 amino acids. Germline V gene sequence: CDR1 SGHVS, CDR2 FQNEAQ. Trimming left V 5 bases short and J 3 bases short, with 9 bases between. The chain's CDR3 is CASSPGTTDTQYF. The CDR3 DNA sequence: TGTGCCAGCAGCCCAGGGACTACAGATACGCAGTATTTT.

This chain links TRBV10-1 with TRBJ1-1; weak D call: TRBD1 (5 bases). The germline gives CDR1 WNHNN, CDR2 SYGVQD (reference sequence). The V gene lost 3 bases and the J gene lost 0 bases, with 5 bases spanning the gap. This CDR3 contains 13 residues. CDR3 region: CASSEQVNTEAFF. In DNA, the CDR3 is TGCGCCAGCAGTGAACAGGTGAACACTGAAGCTTTCTTT.

The J gene is TRBJ2-1, the V gene TRBV7-2, with 7 bases lining up with TRBD2. This CDR3 is built from 17 residues. In germline, CDR1 is SGHTA, CDR2 FQGNSA. With V trimmed by 0 bases and J by 12 bases, 17 bases remained unmatched. The CDR3 sequence is CASSLASVNSGSRGQFF. CDR3 nucleotides: TGTGCCAGCAGCTTAGCCAGTGTAAATAGCGGGTCCCGGGGGCAGTTCTTC.

The chain employs TRBV24-1 and TRBJ2-6; 8 positions agree with TRBD1. The V and J ends lost 4 bases and 9 bases, in that order; junction bases with no gene match: 7. CDR3 length: 15 amino acids. Germline V gene data show CDR1 as KGHDR and CDR2 as SFDVKD. Here the CDR3 reads CATSDPTGAGNVLTF. The CDR3 coding sequence is TGTGCCACCAGTGACCCGACAGGGGCCGGCAACGTCCTGACTTTC.

The J gene is TRBJ1-1, the V gene TRBV7-6; D is unresolved. V lost 5 bases, J lost 0 bases, and 13 bases lay in between. Germline assignment: CDR1 SGHVS and CDR2 FNYEAQ. The CDR3 has 15 residues. DNA for the CDR3: TGTGCCAGCAGCCCTTCCTCAGGATTGAACACTGAAGCTTTCTTT. This codes for CASSPSSGLNTEAFF.

The chain employs TRBV2 and TRBJ1-1, with TRBD1 identical over 8 bases. The length of the CDR3 is 13 residues. V lost 8 bases and J lost 1; bases outside the gene matches: 3. Germline V gene data show CDR1 as SNHLY and CDR2 as FYNNEI. This CDR3 is CASRGTGNTEAFF. The CDR3 DNA is TGTGCCAGCCGGGGGACAGGGAACACTGAAGCTTTCTTT.

The chain uses TRBV24-1 and TRBJ2-5; 12 bases line up with TRBD2. V trimming: 4 bases; J trimming: 5 bases; junction bases outside the gene matches: 7. Germline V gene data show CDR1 as KGHDR and CDR2 as SFDVKD. This CDR3 comprises 16 residues. CDR3 protein: CATSDQTSGRSETQYF. In nucleotides, the CDR3 is TGTGCCACCAGTGACCAAACTAGCGGGAGGTCGGAGACCCAGTACTTC.

This chain connects TRBV4-3 to TRBJ2-4; the D gene is possibly TRBD2 (6 bases). Trimming removed 0 bases at V and 6 bases at J, with 27 bases between. The CDR3 is 20 amino acids. Germline CDR1 reads LGHNA; CDR2 reads YSLEER. The CDR3 region is CASSQDHTQGWAGRRNIQYF. CDR3 in DNA: TGCGCCAGCAGCCAAGATCATACCCAAGGGTGGGCGGGACGTAGAAACATTCAGTACTTC.

The genes are TRBV5-4 and TRBJ2-3; weak D call: TRBD2 (6 bases). Germline V gene lookup returns CDR1 SGHNT and CDR2 YYREEE (reference sequence). V was clipped by 0 bases and J by 2 bases, with 13 bases between them. CDR3 size: 16 residues. In DNA, the CDR3 is TGTGCCAGCAGCTTGGCTCGGGAGCGGAACACAGATACGCAGTATTTT. Translating gives CASSLARERNTDTQYF.

The chain links TRBV19 to TRBJ2-5, with a possible D match to TRBD1 (6 bases). The CDR3 extends over 13 amino acids. Per germline, CDR1 LNHDA and CDR2 SQIVND (reference sequence). The ends were cut back, 5 bases at V and 4 bases at J, with 11 bases in the middle. DNA of the CDR3: TGTGCCAGTAGTCCGGGACATGGAGAGACCCAGTACTTC. Translation gives CASSPGHGETQYF.

This clone has more than one count but fewer than ten. J is TRBJ2-7 and V is TRBV28; 10 nucleotides match TRBD2. The germline V gene has CDR1 MDHEN and CDR2 SYDVKM. With V trimmed by 2 bases and J by 2 bases, 0 bases remained unmatched. This CDR3 spans 14 amino acids. The CDR3 spells CASSLTSGTYEQYF. CDR3 nucleotide sequence: TGTGCCAGCAGTTTAACTAGCGGGACCTACGAGCAGTACTTC.

The chain combines TRBV4-3 with TRBJ2-7, with 8 bases that match TRBD1. Trimming took 1 base from V and 5 from J; bases not matched to a gene: 7. The CDR3 contains 15 residues. The V gene's germline CDR1 is LGHNA and CDR2 YSLEER. CDR3: CASSQAAQGADEQYF. DNA of the CDR3: TGCGCCAGCAGCCAAGCAGCGCAGGGGGCGGACGAGCAGTACTTC.